The rows below give T cell receptor beta chains drawn from one sample of a study of cytomegalovirus exposure and HLA in healthy donors. Sequencing used immunoSEQ multiplex PCR; TCRdb keeps in-frame clones, though not all of them. This sample carries roughly 140,000 clones, around 75% of them seen once, and the ten largest clones take 1.5% to 2%. The sequenced sample consisted of PBMCs. These receptors were collected from a middle-aged woman in good health and CMV-seronegative. Each CDR3 is given with its conserved first and last residue. The D gene is left open where the match is weak. Clone size, where shown, is once, few, many, or a class for clones that have expanded.

v_call	j_call	d_call	clone_size	cdr3_aa
TRBV6-5	NA	TRBD1	NA	CASRRVGTGGYEQYF
TRBV10-3	TRBJ1-1	NA	NA	CAIKTVNTEAFF
TRBV6-1	TRBJ1-3	TRBD1	NA	CASSGTGRNTIYF
TRBV5-1	TRBJ1-2	TRBD1	NA	CASSPPGQGASNYGYTF
TRBV9	TRBJ1-6	TRBD1	NA	CASSTRGTGPSPLHF
TRBV18	TRBJ2-1	TRBD2	NA	CASSPQTSGGPKGYEQFF
TRBV7-8	TRBJ2-3	TRBD1	NA	CASSLGQGVGLEYF
TRBV6-1	TRBJ1-5	NA	NA	CASSLQGVNQPQHF
TRBV19	TRBJ1-2	NA	few	CASSPQDSMRYTF
TRBV11-2	TRBJ1-5	TRBD1	NA	CASSFTGAHQPQHF
TRBV10-3	TRBJ2-5	NA	NA	CAISERSAQETQYF
TRBV2	TRBJ2-7	NA	NA	CAILDYPREQYF
TRBV5-6	TRBJ1-2	NA	few	CASSLGFYRANYGYTF
TRBV6-1	TRBJ1-4	TRBD1	NA	CASNRQGGEKLFF